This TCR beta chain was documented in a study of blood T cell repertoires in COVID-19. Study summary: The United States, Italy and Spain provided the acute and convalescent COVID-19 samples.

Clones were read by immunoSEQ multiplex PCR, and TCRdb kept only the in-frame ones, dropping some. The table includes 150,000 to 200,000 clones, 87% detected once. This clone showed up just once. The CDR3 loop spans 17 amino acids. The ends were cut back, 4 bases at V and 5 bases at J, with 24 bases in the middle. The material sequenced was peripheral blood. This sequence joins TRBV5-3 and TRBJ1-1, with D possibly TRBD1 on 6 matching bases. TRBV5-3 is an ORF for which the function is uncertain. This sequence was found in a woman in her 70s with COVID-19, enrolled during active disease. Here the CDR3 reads CARSHFGSGDYRTEAFF. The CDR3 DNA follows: TGTGCCAGAAGCCACTTTGGTTCAGGGGACTATAGGACTGAAGCTTTCTTT.